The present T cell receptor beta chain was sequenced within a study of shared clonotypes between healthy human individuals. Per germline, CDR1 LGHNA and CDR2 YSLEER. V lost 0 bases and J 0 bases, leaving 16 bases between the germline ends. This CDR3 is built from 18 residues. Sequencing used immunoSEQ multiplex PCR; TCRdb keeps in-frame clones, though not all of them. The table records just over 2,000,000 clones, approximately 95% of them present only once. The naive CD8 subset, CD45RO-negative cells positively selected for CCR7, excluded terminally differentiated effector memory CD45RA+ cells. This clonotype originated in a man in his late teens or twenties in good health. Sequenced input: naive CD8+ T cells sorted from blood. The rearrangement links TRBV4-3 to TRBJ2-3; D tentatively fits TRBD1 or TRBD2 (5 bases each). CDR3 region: CASSQDGKGTTSTDTQYF. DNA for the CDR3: TGCGCCAGCAGCCAAGATGGGAAAGGGACCACTAGCACAGATACGCAGTATTTT.